What follows are 6 T cell receptor beta chains derived from one specimen sequenced in a study of CD8+ T cells in alopecia areata. Extraction of RNA preceded its reverse transcription into cDNA, which served as the sequencing template. Profiled with immunoSEQ multiplex PCR; TCRdb holds only in-frame clones, not every one. Of 200,000 to 250,000 clones listed, about 61% are singletons. Sequencing was done on a sample of CD8+ T cells sorted from blood. These receptors all come from a human donor in good health.

Note on this clone: The junction departs from germline at one end; a sequencing error may be responsible. The rearrangement uses TRBV6-5 and TRBJ2-1; maybe TRBD2 (6 bases). Germline V gene sequence: CDR1 MNHEY, CDR2 SVGAGI. This CDR3 is 13 amino acids long. DNA for the CDR3: TGCGCCAGCGCAATAGCGGAAAACAATGAGCAGTTCTTC. Its translation is CASAIAENNEQFF.

The rearrangement links TRBV6-5 to TRBJ1-4; no clear D. The germline V gene encodes CDR1 MNHEY and CDR2 SVGAGI. This CDR3 is 14 amino acids long. V shed 6 bases and J shed 8 bases, with 16 bases lying between them. CDR3 amino acids: CASRPWGLGEKLFF. The CDR3 nucleotides read TGTGCCAGCAGGCCATGGGGTCTCGGAGAAAAACTGTTTTTT.

The table lists this clone with a few counts. This rearrangement joins TRBV7-9 to TRBJ2-2, with a possible D match to TRBD2 (5 bases). Germline V gives CDR1 SEHNR, CDR2 FQNEAQ (reference sequence). V was clipped by 4 bases and J by 6 bases, with 21 bases between them. There are 17 residues in the CDR3. In DNA, the CDR3 is TGTGCCAGCAGCTCCCCTTCCTTCAAGGAGGTCGCCGGGGAGCTGTTTTTT. Amino acid sequence: CASSSPSFKEVAGELFF.

The sample holds a few counts of this clone. The chain has TRBV29-1 and TRBJ2-7; possibly TRBD1 or TRBD2 for D (5 bases each). The CDR3 contains 12 residues. V was clipped by 6 bases and J by 3 bases, with 12 bases between them. CDR1 is SQVTM and CDR2 is ANQGSEA in the germline V gene. The CDR3 loop is CSVGVLGYEQYF. CDR3 bases: TGCAGCGTGGGGGTTTTGGGCTACGAGCAGTACTTC.

The chain's CDR3 is CASSRVETQYF. DNA of the CDR3: TGTGCCAGCAGCAGAGTGGAGACCCAGTACTTC. The chain combines TRBV7-9 with TRBJ2-5; no definite D call. The CDR3 is made up of 11 amino acids. Per the germline V gene, CDR1 is SEHNR and CDR2 is FQNEAQ (reference sequence). V lost 5 bases and J lost 5, with 6 bases in between.

This chain connects TRBV2 to TRBJ2-3; D might be TRBD1 (5 bases). The CDR3 has 16 amino acids. Trimming stripped 3 bases from V and 1 base from J, with 14 bases between. Germline V lookup: CDR1 SNHLY, CDR2 FYNNEI. The CDR3 is CASSDRDRFGTDTQYF. In DNA, the CDR3 is TGTGCCAGCAGTGACAGGGATCGGTTCGGCACAGATACGCAGTATTTT.